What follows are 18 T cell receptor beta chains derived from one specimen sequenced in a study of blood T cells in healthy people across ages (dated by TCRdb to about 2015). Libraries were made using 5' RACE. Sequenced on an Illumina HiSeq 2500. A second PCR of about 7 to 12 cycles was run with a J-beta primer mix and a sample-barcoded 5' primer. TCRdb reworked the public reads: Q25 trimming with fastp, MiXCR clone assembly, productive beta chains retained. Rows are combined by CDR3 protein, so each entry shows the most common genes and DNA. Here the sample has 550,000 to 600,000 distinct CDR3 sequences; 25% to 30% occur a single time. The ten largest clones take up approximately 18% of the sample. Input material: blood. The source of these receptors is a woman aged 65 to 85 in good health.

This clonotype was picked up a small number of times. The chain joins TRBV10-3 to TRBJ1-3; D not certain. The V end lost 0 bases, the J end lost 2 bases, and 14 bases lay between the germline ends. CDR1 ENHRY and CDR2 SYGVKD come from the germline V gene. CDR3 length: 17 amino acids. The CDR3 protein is CAISESIGRNPGNTIYF. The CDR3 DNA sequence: TGTGCCATCAGTGAGTCGATTGGCAGGAATCCTGGAAACACCATATATTTT.

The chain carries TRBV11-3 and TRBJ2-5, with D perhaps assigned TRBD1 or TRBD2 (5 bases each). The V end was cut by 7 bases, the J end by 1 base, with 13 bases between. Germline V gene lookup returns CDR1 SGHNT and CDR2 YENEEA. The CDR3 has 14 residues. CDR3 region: CASTPGTSQETQYF. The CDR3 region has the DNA TGTGCCAGCACGCCCGGGACCAGCCAAGAGACCCAGTACTTC.

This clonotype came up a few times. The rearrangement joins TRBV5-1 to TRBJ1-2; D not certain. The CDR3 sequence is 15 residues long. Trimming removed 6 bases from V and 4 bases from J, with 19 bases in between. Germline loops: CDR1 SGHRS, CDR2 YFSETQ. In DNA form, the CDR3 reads TGCGCCAGCACTCTGGGTCTCGGCGGTGGCTATGGCTACACCTTC. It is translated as CASTLGLGGGYGYTF.

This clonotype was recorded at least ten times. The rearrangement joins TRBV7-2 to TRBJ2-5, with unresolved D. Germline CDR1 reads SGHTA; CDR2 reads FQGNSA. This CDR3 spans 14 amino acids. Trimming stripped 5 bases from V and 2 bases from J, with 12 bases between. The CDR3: CASSGFGIQETQYF. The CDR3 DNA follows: TGTGCCAGCAGCGGATTTGGGATTCAAGAGACCCAGTACTTC.

The chain's CDR3 is CASSHGTSGGGPETQYF. CDR3 nucleotide sequence: TGTGCCAGCAGCCACGGGACTAGCGGGGGGGGTCCGGAGACCCAGTACTTC. The chain is built from TRBV7-9 and TRBJ2-5, with TRBD2 matching over 16 bases. The CDR3 totals 17 residues. The germline V gene has CDR1 SEHNR and CDR2 FQNEAQ (reference sequence). Trimming removed 5 bases from V and 5 bases from J; junction bases left unmatched: 8.

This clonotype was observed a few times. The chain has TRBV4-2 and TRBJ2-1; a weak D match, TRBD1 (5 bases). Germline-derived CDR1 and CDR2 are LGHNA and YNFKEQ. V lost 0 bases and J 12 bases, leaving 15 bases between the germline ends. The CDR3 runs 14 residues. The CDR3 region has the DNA TGTGCCAGCAGCCAAGAATCGAGGTCCAGGGCGCAGTTCTTC. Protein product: CASSQESRSRAQFF.

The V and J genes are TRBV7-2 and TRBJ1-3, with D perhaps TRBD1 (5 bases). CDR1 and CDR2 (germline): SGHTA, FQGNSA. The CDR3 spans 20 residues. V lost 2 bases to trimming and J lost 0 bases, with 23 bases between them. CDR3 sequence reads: CASSLRGAGRVPGSGNTIYF. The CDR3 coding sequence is TGTGCCAGCAGCTTAAGGGGTGCCGGCAGGGTACCCGGCTCTGGAAACACCATATATTTT.

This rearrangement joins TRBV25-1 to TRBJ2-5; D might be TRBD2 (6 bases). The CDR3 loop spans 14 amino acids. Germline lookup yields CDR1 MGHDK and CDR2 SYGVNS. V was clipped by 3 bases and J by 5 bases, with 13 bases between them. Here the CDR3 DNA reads TGTGCCAGCAGTGAGGCGGGGTTTGGGGAGACCCAGTACTTC. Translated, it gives CASSEAGFGETQYF.

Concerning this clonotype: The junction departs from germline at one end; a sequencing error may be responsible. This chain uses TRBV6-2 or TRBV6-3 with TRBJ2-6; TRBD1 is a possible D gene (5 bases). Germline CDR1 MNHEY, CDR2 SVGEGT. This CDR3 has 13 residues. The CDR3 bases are TGTGCCAGCATCAGCTCTGGGGCCGACGTCCTGACTTTC. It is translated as CASISSGADVLTF.

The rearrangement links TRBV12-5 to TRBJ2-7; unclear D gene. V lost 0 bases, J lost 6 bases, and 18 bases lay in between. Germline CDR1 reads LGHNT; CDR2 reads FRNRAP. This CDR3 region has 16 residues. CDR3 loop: CASGLVQGSYGSEQYF. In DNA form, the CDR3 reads TGTGCTAGTGGTTTGGTACAAGGGTCCTATGGGTCCGAGCAGTACTTC.

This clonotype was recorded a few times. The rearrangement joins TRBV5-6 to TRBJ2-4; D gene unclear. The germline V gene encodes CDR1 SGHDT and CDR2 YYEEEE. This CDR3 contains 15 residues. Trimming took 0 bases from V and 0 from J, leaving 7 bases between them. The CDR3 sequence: CASSLVPLAKNIQYF. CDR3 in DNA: TGTGCCAGCAGCTTGGTCCCCTTAGCCAAAAACATTCAGTACTTC.

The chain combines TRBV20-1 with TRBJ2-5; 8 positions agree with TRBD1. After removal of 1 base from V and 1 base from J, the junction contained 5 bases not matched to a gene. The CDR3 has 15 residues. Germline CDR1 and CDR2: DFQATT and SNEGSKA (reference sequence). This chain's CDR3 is CSARAFTGGQETQYF. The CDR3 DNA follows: TGCAGTGCTAGAGCCTTCACAGGGGGCCAAGAGACCCAGTACTTC.

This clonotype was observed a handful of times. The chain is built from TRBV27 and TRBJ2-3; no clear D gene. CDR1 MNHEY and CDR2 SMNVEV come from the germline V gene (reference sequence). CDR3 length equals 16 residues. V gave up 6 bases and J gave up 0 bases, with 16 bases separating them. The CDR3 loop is CASRSLSITSTDTQYF. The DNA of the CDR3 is TGTGCCAGCAGGTCCCTTAGCATAACTAGCACAGATACGCAGTATTTT.

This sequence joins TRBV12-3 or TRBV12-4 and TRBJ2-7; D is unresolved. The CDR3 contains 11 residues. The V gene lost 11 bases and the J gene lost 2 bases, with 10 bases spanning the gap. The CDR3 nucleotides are TGTGCCCCCACTACTACCTACGAGCAGTACTTC. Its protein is CAPTTTYEQYF.

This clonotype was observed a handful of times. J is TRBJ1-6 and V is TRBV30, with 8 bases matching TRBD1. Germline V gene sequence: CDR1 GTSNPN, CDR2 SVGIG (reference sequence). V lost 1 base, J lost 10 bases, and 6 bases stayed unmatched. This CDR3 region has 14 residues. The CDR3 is CAWSADRVGSPLHF. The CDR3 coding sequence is TGTGCCTGGAGTGCGGACAGGGTGGGGTCACCCCTCCACTTT.

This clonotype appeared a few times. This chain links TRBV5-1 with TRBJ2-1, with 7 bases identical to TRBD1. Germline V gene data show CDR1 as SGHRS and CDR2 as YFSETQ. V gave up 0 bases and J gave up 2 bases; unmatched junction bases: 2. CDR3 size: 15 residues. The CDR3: CASSLGDSTYNEQFF. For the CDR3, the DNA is TGCGCCAGCAGCTTGGGGGACAGCACCTACAATGAGCAGTTCTTC.

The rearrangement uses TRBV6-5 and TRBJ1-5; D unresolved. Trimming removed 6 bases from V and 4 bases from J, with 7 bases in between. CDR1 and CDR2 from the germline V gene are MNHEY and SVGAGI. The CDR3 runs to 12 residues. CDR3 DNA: TGTGCCAGCAGGGGCCTGAATCAGCCCCAGCATTTT. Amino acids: CASRGLNQPQHF.

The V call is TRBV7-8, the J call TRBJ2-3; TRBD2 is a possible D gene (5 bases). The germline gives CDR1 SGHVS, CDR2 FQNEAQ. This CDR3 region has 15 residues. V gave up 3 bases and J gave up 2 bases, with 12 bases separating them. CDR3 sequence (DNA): TGTGCCAGCAGCTTCTGGAGCGGTTACACAGATACGCAGTATTTT. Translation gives CASSFWSGYTDTQYF.